This passage covers 27 T cell receptor beta chains from one sample sequenced in a study of CD8 T cells in Susac syndrome. Random-hexamer reverse transcription was applied to roughly 0.5 to 1 ug RNA. Each CDR3 protein is one row after TCRdb ran MiXCR on the immunoSEQ multiplex PCR reads. The sample lists about 300,000 distinct CDR3 sequences, 85% occurring once. Material for sequencing was CD8+ T cells from PBMCs. These receptor sequences come from a human donor with multiple sclerosis.

The gene calls are TRBV12-3 or TRBV12-4 and TRBJ2-7; TRBD1 matches 10 bases. The CDR3 runs to 14 residues. V trimming: 7 bases; J trimming: 2 bases; junction bases outside the gene matches: 5. This CDR3 is CASNDRGPAYEQYF. Written as DNA, the CDR3 is TGTGCCAGCAATGACAGGGGGCCTGCCTACGAGCAGTACTTC.

This chain connects TRBV20-1 to TRBJ2-5; no clear D. V dropped 3 bases and J dropped 4 bases, with 9 bases sitting between them. Per germline, CDR1 DFQATT and CDR2 SNEGSKA (reference sequence). This CDR3 has 12 amino acids. In DNA, the CDR3 is TGCAGTGCTAGGGGGTCACTAGAGACCCAGTACTTC. Its translation is CSARGSLETQYF.

CDR3 in amino acids: CASRGRNYEQYF. Here the CDR3 DNA reads TGTGCCAGCAGGGGACGGAACTACGAGCAGTACTTC. V gene TRBV13 combines with J gene TRBJ2-7, with D perhaps given as TRBD1 or TRBD2 (5 bases each). Germline assignment: CDR1 PRHDT and CDR2 FYEKMQ (reference sequence). This CDR3 region has 12 residues. V was clipped by 6 bases and J by 3 bases, with 9 bases between them.

The V call is TRBV6-2 or TRBV6-3, the J call TRBJ2-7; 11 bases agree with TRBD2. After removal of 6 bases from V and 3 bases from J, the junction contained 7 bases not matched to a gene. The CDR3 runs 15 residues. The V gene's germline CDR1 is MNHEY and CDR2 SVGEGT. CDR3 amino acids: CASSLPTSGDYEQYF. The CDR3 DNA reads as TGTGCCAGCAGCCTCCCGACTAGCGGGGACTACGAGCAGTACTTC.

The chain links TRBV9 to TRBJ2-5, with a possible D match to TRBD2 (5 bases). Trimming left V 4 bases short and J 1 base short, with 14 bases between. Germline CDR1 SGDLS, CDR2 YYNGEE. The CDR3 spans 15 residues. The CDR3: CASSSQMDFQETQYF. The DNA for the CDR3 is TGTGCCAGCAGCTCACAAATGGACTTCCAAGAGACCCAGTACTTC.

The rearrangement joins TRBV20-1 to TRBJ2-7; D may correspond to TRBD1 or TRBD2 (5 bases each). Trimming removed 5 bases at V and 3 bases at J, with 11 bases between. The CDR3 sequence is 12 residues long. In germline, CDR1 is DFQATT, CDR2 SNEGSKA (reference sequence). Written as DNA, the CDR3 is TGCAGTGCTGGGGACGCCGGCTACGAGCAGTACTTC. Translation: CSAGDAGYEQYF.

This clonotype was seen more than once but under ten times. The rearrangement joins TRBV12-3 or TRBV12-4 to TRBJ1-1, with D perhaps TRBD1 (5 bases). The V end lost 6 bases, the J end lost 6 bases, and 14 bases lay between the germline ends. There are 13 residues in the CDR3. In DNA, the CDR3 is TGTGCCAGCAGCCCTTCGGGGGGAGCTGAAGCTTTCTTT. It translates to CASSPSGGAEAFF.

The V call is TRBV27, the J call TRBJ2-5; D is unclear. The germline V and J ends were trimmed by 3 bases and 2 bases, with 7 bases remaining between them. Germline-derived CDR1 and CDR2 are MNHEY and SMNVEV (reference sequence). CDR3 length: 13 residues. The chain's CDR3 is CASSLLSQETQYF. CDR3 DNA: TGTGCCAGCAGTTTGCTCTCTCAAGAGACCCAGTACTTC.

V usage is TRBV29-1 and J usage is TRBJ2-4, with 7 bases matching TRBD1. Looked up from germline, CDR1 is SQVTM and CDR2 is ANQGSEA. Trimming removed 5 bases from V and 7 bases from J; junction bases left unmatched: 8. The CDR3 is 13 residues long. CDR3 nucleotides: TGCAGCGTTACACCACCGGGACAGAACATTCAGTACTTC. Protein: CSVTPPGQNIQYF.

V gene TRBV15 combines with J gene TRBJ2-3, with D perhaps TRBD2 (5 bases). The length of the CDR3 is 15 residues. Germline-derived CDR1 and CDR2 are LNHNV and YYDKDF (reference sequence). V was pared by 6 bases and J by 0 bases, with 13 bases between. The CDR3 nucleotides are TGTGCCACCAGGGAAGGAGCGGCTAGCACAGATACGCAGTATTTT. Amino acid sequence: CATREGAASTDTQYF.

The V call is TRBV12-3 or TRBV12-4, the J call TRBJ2-7, with 7 nucleotides matching TRBD1. This CDR3 region has 15 residues. J was trimmed by 3 bases and V by 1 base; bases with no gene match: 6. The CDR3 DNA sequence: TGTGCCAGCAGTTTAGAAGGACAGGCCAACTACGAGCAGTACTTC. The encoded protein is CASSLEGQANYEQYF.

The chain carries TRBV6-2 or TRBV6-3 and TRBJ2-2; D gene unclear. This CDR3 spans 14 amino acids. Trimming stripped 5 bases from V and 4 bases from J, with 11 bases between. Germline assignment: CDR1 MNHEY and CDR2 SVGEGT. Here the CDR3 reads CASSLFSSTGELFF. CDR3 nucleotides: TGTGCCAGCAGTCTTTTCAGCTCCACCGGGGAGCTGTTTTTT.

The V gene is TRBV27, the J gene TRBJ2-5, with 8 nucleotides matching TRBD1. CDR3 length: 15 residues. The ends lost 8 bases at V and 5 bases at J; junction bases unmatched: 13. Germline values: CDR1 MNHEY, CDR2 SMNVEV (reference sequence). The CDR3 coding sequence is TGTGCCAGCTCCCAAGGGCCAGGGGGCGTGGAGACCCAGTACTTC. Translated, it gives CASSQGPGGVETQYF.

CDR3 region: CASRSRPASNTEAFF. The CDR3 region has the DNA TGTGCCAGCAGATCGAGACCCGCTTCGAACACTGAAGCTTTCTTT. This chain joins TRBV6-1 and TRBJ1-1; D gene ambiguous. The germline gives CDR1 MNHNS, CDR2 SASEGT. CDR3 length: 15 residues. The germline V and J ends were trimmed by 6 bases and 1 base, with 15 bases remaining between them.

The CDR3 sequence: CASRPTGFNEKLFF. CDR3 coding DNA: TGTGCCAGCAGGCCGACAGGGTTTAATGAAAAACTGTTTTTT. The V call is TRBV6-5, the J call TRBJ1-4; 7 nucleotides agree with TRBD1. The germline gives CDR1 MNHEY, CDR2 SVGAGI. V was clipped by 6 bases and J by 4 bases; unmatched bases: 5. This CDR3 region has 14 residues.

This chain links TRBV7-9 with TRBJ2-1; no definite D call. The V end was cut by 5 bases, the J end by 3 bases, with 11 bases between. Germline V gene sequence: CDR1 SEHNR, CDR2 FQNEAQ (reference sequence). The CDR3 covers 14 residues. The CDR3 region is CASSPVGGYNEQFF. Written as DNA, the CDR3 is TGTGCCAGCAGCCCCGTGGGCGGCTACAATGAGCAGTTCTTC.

V gene TRBV7-8 combines with J gene TRBJ2-1, with TRBD2 matching 11 bases. The CDR3 consists of 15 residues. Germline values: CDR1 SGHVS, CDR2 FQNEAQ. V lost 7 bases to trimming and J lost 10 bases; unmatched junction nucleotides: 12. This CDR3 reads CASTILAGGPREQFF. In DNA form, the CDR3 reads TGTGCCAGCACCATTTTAGCGGGAGGGCCGAGAGAGCAGTTCTTC.

This sequence joins TRBV7-9 and TRBJ2-4, with 8 bases aligning to TRBD1. V shed 1 base, J shed 7 bases, and the junction held 0 bases outside the gene matches. CDR3 size: 13 residues. CDR1 and CDR2 from the germline V gene are SEHNR and FQNEAQ (reference sequence). The CDR3 DNA reads as TGTGCCAGCAGCTTAGGACAGGGGAACATTCAGTACTTC. Its protein product is CASSLGQGNIQYF.

This chain links TRBV13 with TRBJ2-2; 14 positions match TRBD2. V dropped 4 bases and J dropped 5; count of bases not matched to a gene: 12. The CDR3 sequence is 19 residues long. Germline CDR1 and CDR2: PRHDT and FYEKMQ (reference sequence). CDR3 DNA sequence: TGTGCCAGCAGCTCACCAGGGACTAGCGGGAGTAGTAGGACCGGGGAGCTGTTTTTT. Encoded protein: CASSSPGTSGSSRTGELFF.

CDR3 loop: CASSLDNLIYSYNEQFF. The CDR3 DNA reads as TGCGCCAGCAGCTTGGACAATTTAATTTACTCCTACAATGAGCAGTTCTTC. This rearrangement joins TRBV5-1 to TRBJ2-1; D gene unclear. Trimming took 0 bases from V and 0 from J, leaving 13 bases between them. This CDR3 has 17 amino acids. Germline CDR1 and CDR2: SGHRS and YFSETQ.

V gene TRBV5-6 combines with J gene TRBJ1-6; D is uncertain. Per germline, CDR1 SGHDT and CDR2 YYEEEE. Deletions cut 2 bases from V and 6 bases from J, with 9 bases between. CDR3 length: 14 residues. The DNA for the CDR3 is TGTGCCAGCAGCTTCGGCGCGGGTAATTCACCCCTCCACTTT. Its protein is CASSFGAGNSPLHF.

The chain couples TRBV12-3 or TRBV12-4 to TRBJ1-3; the D is unclear. Between the trimmed V and J ends, which lost 1 base and 6 bases, there was a span of 7 bases. This CDR3 spans 13 amino acids. For the CDR3, the DNA is TGTGCCAGCAGTTTAGGCCCTCTAAACACCATATATTTT. Amino acid sequence: CASSLGPLNTIYF.

The chain couples TRBV6-1 to TRBJ2-5, with TRBD1 matching 8 bases. After removal of 4 bases from V and 0 bases from J, the junction contained 7 bases not matched to a gene. Germline loops: CDR1 MNHNS, CDR2 SASEGT. The CDR3 loop spans 16 amino acids. The CDR3 DNA sequence: TGTGCCAGCAGTGCCACGACAGGGGAATACCAAGAGACCCAGTACTTC. Translated: CASSATTGEYQETQYF.

The chain recombines TRBV19 with TRBJ2-5; D may be TRBD1 or TRBD2 (5 bases each). Germline V gives CDR1 LNHDA, CDR2 SQIVND (reference sequence). The CDR3 covers 15 residues. Trimming removed 5 bases from V and 1 base from J, with 14 bases in between. DNA of the CDR3: TGTGCCAGTAGTTCGACCGGGGCGATCCAAGAGACCCAGTACTTC. This encodes CASSSTGAIQETQYF. Filled out from reference TRBV19 and TRBJ2-5, the complete variable domain reads DGGITQSPKYLFRKEGQNVTLSCEQNLNHDAMYWYRQDPGQGLRLIYYSQIVNDFQKGDIAEGYSVSREKKESFPLTVTSAQKNPTAFYLCASSSTGAIQETQYFGPGTRLLVL.

V usage is TRBV7-4 and J usage is TRBJ1-1, with 8 bases lining up with TRBD1. The CDR3 runs to 17 residues. V trimming: 5 bases; J trimming: 5 bases; junction bases outside the gene matches: 16. Germline assignment: CDR1 SGHVT and CDR2 SQSDAQ. CDR3 sequence: CASSRLHRGDFRTEAFF. The DNA for the CDR3 is TGTGCCAGCAGCCGCCTGCACAGGGGGGATTTTCGGACTGAAGCTTTCTTT.

J is TRBJ1-3 and V is TRBV19; D is undetermined. The germline V gene has CDR1 LNHDA and CDR2 SQIVND (reference sequence). This CDR3 spans 14 amino acids. Trimming shortened V by 6 bases and J by 4 bases, and 13 bases separated the two germline ends. CDR3 in amino acids: CASSDEFSGNTIYF. CDR3 nucleotides: TGTGCCAGTAGCGATGAATTCTCCGGAAACACCATATATTTT.

The gene calls are TRBV10-2 and TRBJ2-7; 11 bases fit TRBD2. This CDR3 comprises 12 residues. CDR1 is WSHSY, CDR2 SAAADI, per germline. The trim removed 6 bases at V and 6 bases at J, leaving 1 base unmatched. The CDR3 DNA sequence: TGCGCCAGCAGGACTAGCGGGACCGAGCAGTACTTC. This gives the protein CASRTSGTEQYF.